These T cell receptor beta chains were read from a single sample in a study of blood T cell repertoires in COVID-19. Only in-frame clones appear in the TCRdb table, and some are missing; sequencing was by immunoSEQ multiplex PCR. Here the sample spans tens of thousands of clones, roughly 85% being singletons. The material sequenced was peripheral blood. The receptor source for this set is a man aged 60 to 69 with active or convalescent COVID-19. Both conserved end residues are part of each CDR3.

CASSPQYSYTF	TRBV2	TRBJ1-2
CASSQESDRGEKLFF	TRBV4-3	TRBJ1-4
CASSAPGTSGSYEQYF	TRBV5-1	TRBJ2-7
CATSRDRQFGEQYF	TRBV15	TRBJ2-7
CASSLHPGTGRSGANVLTF	TRBV27	TRBJ2-6
CASSLLDRLNTEAFF	TRBV7-2	TRBJ1-1
CASNRQGLGNSPLHF	TRBV2	TRBJ1-6
CASSLSGIYGYTF	TRBV27	TRBJ1-2
CASSLTRTIPETQYF	TRBV18	TRBJ2-5
CASGRTAGANVLTF	TRBV7-3	TRBJ2-6
CASSLYPPQKNSPLHF	TRBV27	TRBJ1-6
CASSPLVSYNSPLHF	TRBV18	TRBJ1-6
CAISAAGELFF	TRBV10-3	TRBJ2-2
CASSFGGGSADTQYF	TRBV5-6	TRBJ2-3
CASSSKDWSYEQYF	TRBV7-8	TRBJ2-7
CASTLPPRGAEGYTF	TRBV28	TRBJ1-2
CASTPGGSYNSPLHF	TRBV5-1	TRBJ1-6
CATSDTFTLGNEQFF	TRBV24-1	TRBJ2-1
CASSTALSYEQYF	TRBV2	TRBJ2-7
CASSAMGGVRETQYF	TRBV2	TRBJ2-5
CASSTRDRNTEAFF	TRBV19	TRBJ1-1
CASSQVSANYGYTF	TRBV4-1	TRBJ1-2
CASSLMIAGGYNEQFF	TRBV5-4	TRBJ2-1
CASSPPGTGVAYEQYF	TRBV18	TRBJ2-7
CASSPLGQGAVAEQYF	TRBV4-2	TRBJ2-7
CASSLALGQPNQPQHF	TRBV5-8	TRBJ1-5
CAWSVQSGGAEYF	TRBV30	TRBJ2-3
CASSLLSPVGNTRAFF	TRBV28	TRBJ1-1